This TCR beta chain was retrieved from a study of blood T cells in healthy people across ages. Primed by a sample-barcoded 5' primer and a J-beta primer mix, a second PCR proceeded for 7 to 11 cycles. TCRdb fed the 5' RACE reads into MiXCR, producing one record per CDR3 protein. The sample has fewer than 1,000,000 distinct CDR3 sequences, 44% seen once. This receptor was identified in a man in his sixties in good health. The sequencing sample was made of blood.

CDR3 DNA: TGTGCCAGCACCCCAGACTCTGGGGCAGACTCCTACGAGCAGTACTTC. This codes for CASTPDSGADSYEQYF. The chain couples TRBV7-2 to TRBJ2-7; D possibly corresponds to TRBD1 (5 bases). Between the trimmed V and J ends, which lost 7 bases and 0 bases, there was a span of 19 bases. From germline, CDR1 is SGHTA and CDR2 FQGNSA. This CDR3 region has 16 residues.